One and the same sample provided the 29 T cell receptor beta chains below, sequenced in a study of T cell repertoires in cytomegalovirus infection (dated by TCRdb to about 2019). Sequencing relied on an Illumina HiSeq 1500. The public sequencing data were trimmed at Q25 with fastp and processed into clonotypes with MiXCR by TCRdb, which kept only in-frame beta chains. Rows with one shared CDR3 protein collapse into an entry with the most common genes and DNA. The sample has about 320,000 distinct CDR3 sequences on record, 9% to 9.5% of them singletons. About 3.9% of the sample is held by the ten biggest clonotypes. Input material: PBMCs. The receptors come from a human donor in good health (CMV status not recorded). Some clones in this sample may be carry-over from other donors' samples.

This clonotype has only a few counts. The rearrangement joins TRBV6-5 to TRBJ2-5, with 9 bases aligning to TRBD1. Trimming at V came to 6 bases and at J to 5 bases, leaving 7 bases not matched to a gene. The CDR3 has 14 amino acids. Germline CDR1 MNHEY, CDR2 SVGAGI. CDR3 residues: CASSEGQGEETQYF. Here the CDR3 DNA reads TGTGCCAGCAGCGAGGGACAGGGTGAGGAGACCCAGTACTTC.

The table lists this clonotype with many counts. The genes are TRBV28 and TRBJ2-7; D might be TRBD1 (6 bases). The CDR3 contains 17 residues. Trimming shortened V by 6 bases and J by 2 bases, and 23 bases separated the two germline ends. Germline lookup yields CDR1 MDHEN and CDR2 SYDVKM. The CDR3, as DNA: TGTGCCAGCAGCCCCGGGGCAGGGGCTTTGCTTACCTACGAGCAGTACTTC. Translation: CASSPGAGALLTYEQYF.

This chain connects TRBV6-2 or TRBV6-3 to TRBJ2-3, with 10 bases that match TRBD2. V lost 7 bases and J lost 3; bases outside the gene matches: 7. Germline CDR1 and CDR2: MNHEY and SVGEGT. The CDR3 extends over 15 amino acids. The CDR3 protein is CASTWLAGATDTQYF. DNA of the CDR3: TGTGCCAGCACCTGGCTAGCGGGGGCAACAGATACGCAGTATTTT.

This clonotype was detected only a few times. The V call is TRBV15, the J call TRBJ2-1; D is ambiguous. V lost 0 bases to trimming and J lost 4 bases, with 10 bases between them. Germline V gene sequence: CDR1 LNHNV, CDR2 YYDKDF (reference sequence). CDR3 length equals 15 residues. The CDR3 here is CATSRDPAGYNEQFF. For the CDR3, the DNA is TGTGCCACCAGCAGAGATCCTGCAGGTTACAATGAGCAGTTCTTC.

This clonotype was counted many times. The chain recombines TRBV11-3 with TRBJ2-1; 10 positions agree with TRBD2. The length of the CDR3 is 15 residues. V lost 4 bases and J lost 5; bases outside the gene matches: 5. Germline V gene data show CDR1 as SGHNT and CDR2 as YENEEA. CDR3 coding DNA: TGTGCCAGCAGCTCACTAGCGGGGAGCGACAATGAGCAGTTCTTC. This encodes CASSSLAGSDNEQFF.

Many counts were recorded for this clonotype. The chain is built from TRBV20-1 and TRBJ1-5; possible D gene TRBD1, 5 bases. Germline V gives CDR1 DFQATT, CDR2 SNEGSKA (reference sequence). This CDR3 region has 13 residues. Trimming cost V 7 bases and J 4 bases, with 14 bases left between them. CDR3 sequence reads: CSVSLTENQPQHF. As DNA, the CDR3 is TGCAGTGTCAGCCTGACAGAAAATCAGCCCCAGCATTTT.

This clonotype was recorded a few times. This chain connects TRBV7-6 to TRBJ1-1, with D unresolved. The CDR3 has 13 amino acids. The germline V gene encodes CDR1 SGHVS and CDR2 FNYEAQ. Trimming took off 4 bases at V and 4 bases at J, with 10 bases between the two ends. The CDR3 is CASSSIGATEAFF. In nucleotides, the CDR3 is TGTGCCAGCAGCTCCATAGGAGCCACTGAAGCTTTCTTT.

This clonotype was seen a handful of times. This chain uses TRBV11-2 with TRBJ2-3; D is perhaps TRBD1 or TRBD2 (5 bases each). Germline V gene data show CDR1 as SGHAT and CDR2 as FQNNGV. The V end lost 5 bases, the J end lost 2 bases, and 11 bases lay between the germline ends. The CDR3 covers 14 residues. The CDR3, as DNA: TGTGCCAGCAGCCTCGGGGCCAACACAGATACGCAGTATTTT. Translation gives CASSLGANTDTQYF.

This chain joins TRBV7-9 and TRBJ2-1, with TRBD2 matching over 8 bases. The CDR3 extends over 17 amino acids. Looked up from germline, CDR1 is SEHNR and CDR2 is FQNEAQ (reference sequence). J was trimmed by 2 bases and V by 3 bases; bases with no gene match: 9. CDR3 DNA sequence: TGTGCCAGCAGCTTCGATGGGGCGGGAGGACCCTACAATGAGCAGTTCTTC. It codes for CASSFDGAGGPYNEQFF.

There are many counts of this clonotype. The rearrangement joins TRBV7-6 to TRBJ2-1; D possibly corresponds to TRBD2 (6 bases). The CDR3 runs to 15 residues. Per the germline V gene, CDR1 is SGHVS and CDR2 is FNYEAQ. Trimming stripped 2 bases from V and 6 bases from J, with 14 bases between. CDR3 sequence reads: CASSLTGGGLNEQFF. In nucleotides, the CDR3 is TGTGCCAGCAGCTTAACCGGGGGAGGTCTCAATGAGCAGTTCTTC. Full variable domain (outside the CDR3, taken from reference TRBV7-6 and TRBJ2-1): GAGVSQSPRYKVTKRGQDVALRCDPISGHVSLYWYRQALGQGPEFLTYFNYEAQQDKSGLPNDRFSAERPEGSISTLTIQRTEQRDSAMYRCASSLTGGGLNEQFFGPGTRLTVL.

This clonotype appeared many times. This chain uses TRBV27 with TRBJ1-3; 12 nucleotides agree with TRBD1. This CDR3 is built from 17 residues. Germline V gene data show CDR1 as MNHEY and CDR2 as SMNVEV (reference sequence). V dropped 6 bases and J dropped 2; count of bases not matched to a gene: 8. Here the CDR3 reads CASRQKGQGATGNTIYF. For the CDR3, the DNA is TGTGCCAGCAGACAGAAGGGACAGGGGGCGACTGGAAACACCATATATTTT.

This sequence joins TRBV29-1 and TRBJ1-1; a possible D gene is TRBD1 (6 bases). This CDR3 spans 12 amino acids. Trimming stripped 6 bases from V and 8 bases from J, with 16 bases between. Germline loops: CDR1 SQVTM, CDR2 ANQGSEA. CDR3 amino acids: CSVKGTGQEAFF. The CDR3 coding sequence is TGCAGCGTGAAAGGGACTGGACAGGAAGCTTTCTTT.

The V gene is TRBV7-8, the J gene TRBJ1-2, with D maybe TRBD1 (5 bases). CDR1 is SGHVS, CDR2 FQNEAQ, per germline. Trimming stripped 4 bases from V and 4 bases from J, with 10 bases between. The CDR3 is 13 residues long. The DNA for the CDR3 is TGTGCCAGCAGCTCAGCCGACAGCTATGGCTACACCTTC. It specifies CASSSADSYGYTF.

This clonotype was counted between two and nine times. This chain uses TRBV20-1 with TRBJ1-2; no clear D gene. The CDR3 spans 16 residues. Germline loops: CDR1 DFQATT, CDR2 SNEGSKA (reference sequence). Trimming pared 1 base from V and 4 bases from J, leaving 19 bases between. The CDR3 DNA sequence: TGCAGTGCTAGAGTCTACGACCCCCGATCAGGCTATGGCTACACCTTC. Translation: CSARVYDPRSGYGYTF.

This clonotype was seen at least ten times. The V gene is TRBV7-6, the J gene TRBJ1-3, with D perhaps matching TRBD1 (6 bases). This CDR3 contains 14 residues. The germline CDR1 and CDR2 sequences are SGHVS and FNYEAQ. The V end was cut by 5 bases, the J end by 3 bases, with 11 bases between. In nucleotides, the CDR3 is TGTGCCAGCAGCCTAACAGGGATTGGAAACACCATATATTTT. Translation: CASSLTGIGNTIYF.

This clonotype has only a few counts. The chain couples TRBV19 to TRBJ1-2, with no clear D. The ends were cut back, 7 bases at V and 8 bases at J, with 17 bases in the middle. CDR1 and CDR2 from the germline V gene are LNHDA and SQIVND (reference sequence). The CDR3 extends over 13 amino acids. CDR3 DNA: TGTGCCAGTACCCCTAGGGAGCTTGGAGGCTACACCTTC. It encodes CASTPRELGGYTF.

In this sample, this clonotype turned up a few times. V is TRBV10-3 and J is TRBJ2-7, with TRBD2 as a possible D gene (6 bases). Germline V gene sequence: CDR1 ENHRY, CDR2 SYGVKD. V was cut by 8 bases and J by 2 bases, with 16 bases left in between. CDR3 length: 14 residues. CDR3 nucleotides: TGTGCCATCGCCCTCGGGACTCATGCCTACGAGCAGTACTTC. Protein product: CAIALGTHAYEQYF.

V is TRBV27 and J is TRBJ2-1; a possible D gene is TRBD1 (6 bases). Germline assignment: CDR1 MNHEY and CDR2 SMNVEV (reference sequence). This CDR3 has 13 amino acids. The ends were cut back, 5 bases at V and 7 bases at J, with 12 bases in the middle. The CDR3 loop reads CASSHRVYNEQFF. CDR3 bases: TGTGCCAGCAGTCACAGGGTGTATAATGAGCAGTTCTTC.

The chain employs TRBV7-9 and TRBJ1-2; 11 bases map to TRBD1. This CDR3 is built from 15 residues. Trimming cost V 5 bases and J 3 bases; bases outside gene matches: 5. Germline CDR1 reads SEHNR; CDR2 reads FQNEAQ (reference sequence). Here the CDR3 DNA reads TGTGCCAGCAGCCCCGGACAGGGGGCGCACTATGGCTACACCTTC. Translating gives CASSPGQGAHYGYTF.

The V and J genes are TRBV6-2 or TRBV6-3 and TRBJ1-1; 8 bases are a match to TRBD1. The J segment lost 5 bases and the V segment lost 2 bases, leaving 16 bases of the junction unmatched. CDR3 size: 18 residues. Per germline, CDR1 MNHEY and CDR2 SVGEGT. CDR3 nucleotides: TGTGCCAGCAGTTACAGGAGAAGTGGACAGGGATTCAGGACTGAAGCTTTCTTT. This sequence encodes CASSYRRSGQGFRTEAFF.

This clonotype has ten or more counts. The chain recombines TRBV7-2 with TRBJ2-3; 9 nucleotides align to TRBD2. V shed 3 bases, J shed 0 bases, and the junction held 10 bases outside the gene matches. Germline loops: CDR1 SGHTA, CDR2 FQGNSA. The CDR3 has 18 amino acids. For the CDR3, the DNA is TGTGCCAGCAGCTTGGGTCCCATTGCGGGAGGGAGCACAGATACGCAGTATTTT. Protein sequence: CASSLGPIAGGSTDTQYF. The full variable domain, in which reference TRBV7-2 and TRBJ2-3 provide the parts outside the CDR3, is GAGVSQSPSNKVTEKGKDVELRCDPISGHTALYWYRQSLGQGLEFLIYFQGNSAPDKSGLPSDRFSAERTGGSVSTLTIQRTQQEDSAVYLCASSLGPIAGGSTDTQYFGPGTRLTVL.

V is TRBV20-1 and J is TRBJ2-3; weak D call: TRBD2 (6 bases). This CDR3 spans 14 amino acids. The ends were cut back, 5 bases at V and 1 base at J, with 13 bases in the middle. The germline V gene encodes CDR1 DFQATT and CDR2 SNEGSKA (reference sequence). CDR3 residues: CSAARLVGTDTQYF. The CDR3 nucleotides are TGCAGTGCTGCTCGACTAGTCGGCACAGATACGCAGTATTTT.

In its sample, this clonotype was seen many times. This chain uses TRBV7-8 with TRBJ1-5; maybe TRBD1 (5 bases). The CDR3 is made up of 15 amino acids. The germline CDR1 and CDR2 sequences are SGHVS and FQNEAQ. Trimming took off 4 bases at V and 8 bases at J, with 18 bases between the two ends. In nucleotides, the CDR3 is TGTGCCAGCAGCTCTAGGTCAGGGCCGGAGGAGCCCCAGCATTTT. It is translated as CASSSRSGPEEPQHF. The full variable domain, its missing parts supplied by reference TRBV7-8 and TRBJ1-5, is GAGVSQSPRYKVAKRGQDVALRCDPISGHVSLFWYQQALGQGPEFLTYFQNEAQLDKSGLPSDRFFAERPEGSVSTLKIQRTQQEDSAVYLCASSSRSGPEEPQHFGDGTRLSIL.

The rearrangement links TRBV30 to TRBJ2-3; D is undetermined. The CDR3 contains 11 residues. Trimming removed 0 bases from V and 6 bases from J, with 4 bases in between. CDR1 is GTSNPN and CDR2 is SVGIG in the germline V gene (reference sequence). The CDR3 region has the DNA TGTGCCTGGAGTGTAACGGATACGCAGTATTTT. This encodes CAWSVTDTQYF.

This clonotype showed up many times. The chain couples TRBV7-2 to TRBJ2-6, with 10 bases lining up with TRBD2. The V segment lost 2 bases and the J segment 4 bases; nucleotides outside the gene matches: 8. Germline-derived CDR1 and CDR2 are SGHTA and FQGNSA. The CDR3 sequence is 18 residues long. CDR3 protein: CASSLRLLAGAGANVLTF. The CDR3 DNA follows: TGTGCCAGCAGCTTACGACTCCTAGCGGGGGCAGGGGCCAACGTCCTGACTTTC.

The chain combines TRBV25-1 with TRBJ2-3; D is ambiguous. Trimming shortened V by 3 bases and J by 5 bases, and 12 bases separated the two germline ends. The germline V gene has CDR1 MGHDK and CDR2 SYGVNS. This CDR3 is built from 14 residues. CDR3 coding DNA: TGTGCCAGCAGTGAGCCCGACTGGAAAGATACGCAGTATTTT. Translated, it gives CASSEPDWKDTQYF. Full variable domain (rest looked up from reference TRBV25-1 and TRBJ2-3): EADIYQTPRYLVIGTGKKITLECSQTMGHDKMYWYQQDPGMELHLIHYSYGVNSTEKGDLSSESTVSRIRTEHFPLTLESARPSHTSQYLCASSEPDWKDTQYFGPGTRLTVL.

This clonotype occurred many times. The J gene is TRBJ1-2, the V gene TRBV7-3; D not certain. CDR3 size: 14 residues. Trimming shortened V by 5 bases and J by 6 bases, and 16 bases separated the two germline ends. The germline V gene encodes CDR1 SGHTA and CDR2 FQGTGA. CDR3 nucleotide sequence: TGTGCCAGCAGCCTCGTGTCAGGTGTCGATGGCTACACCTTC. This codes for CASSLVSGVDGYTF.

This clonotype was picked up a small number of times. The V and J genes are TRBV2 and TRBJ1-2; tentative D call: TRBD1 (5 bases). This CDR3 comprises 13 residues. Germline V gene data show CDR1 as SNHLY and CDR2 as FYNNEI. V lost 4 bases and J 6 bases, leaving 12 bases between the germline ends. This chain's CDR3 is CASSVRAGDGYTF. The CDR3 DNA reads TGTGCCAGCAGTGTTCGGGCGGGGGATGGCTACACCTTC.

This clonotype has a handful of counts. CDR3 in amino acids: CASSRGQGGFADTQYF. CDR3 in DNA: TGCGCCAGCAGCAGAGGACAGGGGGGATTCGCAGATACGCAGTATTTT. The rearrangement uses TRBV5-1 and TRBJ2-3, with 10 positions matching TRBD1. V dropped 4 bases and J dropped 4; count of bases not matched to a gene: 9. The CDR3 consists of 16 residues. Germline V CDR1 and CDR2: SGHRS, YFSETQ.